These 32 T cell receptor beta chains share one sample of origin, sequenced in a study of T cell responses to AZD1222 COVID-19 vaccine listed by TCRdb under 2021. The library was generated by the immunoSEQ multiplex PCR assay. TCRdb mirrors the immuneACCESS table, restricted to in-frame sequences. Some clones are absent from its copies; in checked studies, under half trace to an unresolved V gene, and the reason for the others is unknown. This sample is represented by about 210,000 clones; 94% of them were singletons. The ten biggest clones cover roughly 1.8% of the sample. Interpreted using the paper, the time point label stands for: about 28 days (+/-7) after the second vaccine dose. The treatment or condition label for this specimen denotes: meningococcal conjugate vaccine given as trial control. The sequences come from peripheral blood, collected 28 days after the second dose of the MenACWY control vaccine. These receptors were collected from an adult who received the MenACWY meningococcal vaccine as a control.

The rearrangement links TRBV4-3 to TRBJ1-2; D unclear. The CDR3 sequence is 16 residues long. Germline V gene data show CDR1 as LGHNA and CDR2 as YSLEER. V was shortened by 0 bases and J by 4 bases, with 15 bases between the two germline ends. CDR3 region: CASSQDVTAIAYGYTF. The DNA of the CDR3 is TGCGCCAGCAGCCAAGATGTAACGGCCATCGCCTATGGCTACACCTTC.

This chain joins TRBV9 and TRBJ1-6, with 10 bases that match TRBD1. CDR1 and CDR2 from the germline V gene are SGDLS and YYNGEE. The length of the CDR3 is 15 residues. V shed 0 bases and J 10 bases; nucleotides not matched to a gene: 4. DNA for the CDR3: TGTGCCAGCAGCGTAGGGACAGGGGGAGGCTCACCCCTCCACTTT. Its translation is CASSVGTGGGSPLHF.

The J gene is TRBJ2-7, the V gene TRBV11-1; 11 nucleotides align to TRBD1. The CDR3 is made up of 14 amino acids. J gave up 2 bases and V 5 bases, and 2 bases lay outside the gene matches. Germline CDR1 and CDR2: SGHAT and FQDESV (reference sequence). The CDR3 bases are TGTGCCAGCAGCGAGGGACAGGGGGCCTACGAGCAGTACTTC. As protein: CASSEGQGAYEQYF.

The V and J genes are TRBV6-1 and TRBJ1-5; D not certain. This CDR3 comprises 14 residues. Trimming took off 3 bases at V and 0 bases at J, with 6 bases between the two ends. The germline CDR1 and CDR2 sequences are MNHNS and SASEGT. In nucleotides, the CDR3 is TGTGCCAGCAGTGACACATATAGCAATCAGCCCCAGCATTTT. Residues: CASSDTYSNQPQHF.

The J gene is TRBJ2-7, the V gene TRBV23-1; possible D gene TRBD1, 6 bases. TRBV23-1 is labeled an ORF, and its function is uncertain. The CDR3 runs 19 residues. Trimming left V 2 bases short and J 12 bases short, with 35 bases between. CDR3 sequence: CASSQTWGGSKQRTDQWYF. Here the CDR3 DNA reads TGCGCCAGCAGTCAAACCTGGGGTGGTTCCAAACAACGGACAGACCAATGGTACTTC.

The chain couples TRBV7-9 to TRBJ2-7; D possibly corresponds to TRBD2 (5 bases). V was cut by 1 base and J by 1 base, with 11 bases left in between. Germline V gene data show CDR1 as SEHNR and CDR2 as FQNEAQ (reference sequence). The CDR3 is made up of 15 amino acids. CDR3 coding DNA: TGTGCCAGCAGCTTAGTTACGGGAATTTCCTACGAGCAGTACTTC. It specifies CASSLVTGISYEQYF.

This chain links TRBV28 with TRBJ1-1; 7 bases align to TRBD1. This CDR3 is built from 15 residues. Germline V gene lookup returns CDR1 MDHEN and CDR2 SYDVKM. V was clipped by 5 bases and J by 10 bases; unmatched bases: 16. The CDR3 spells CASSPSNWGRGGAFF. The CDR3 nucleotides read TGTGCCAGCAGTCCGTCAAACTGGGGCAGGGGGGGAGCTTTCTTT.

The chain combines TRBV7-2 with TRBJ2-2; D is unclear. V was shortened by 5 bases and J by 6 bases, with 16 bases between the two germline ends. The CDR3 consists of 15 residues. The germline V gene encodes CDR1 SGHTA and CDR2 FQGNSA. The CDR3 here is CASSTSGVEPGELFF. The CDR3 DNA follows: TGTGCCAGCAGCACCTCCGGAGTGGAGCCCGGGGAGCTGTTTTTT. Complete variable domain (other parts from reference TRBV7-2 and TRBJ2-2): GAGVSQSPSNKVTEKGKDVELRCDPISGHTALYWYRQSLGQGLEFLIYFQGNSAPDKSGLPSDRFSAERTGGSVSTLTIQRTQQEDSAVYLCASSTSGVEPGELFFGEGSRLTVL.

The chain carries TRBV19 and TRBJ2-7, with D uncertain. This CDR3 is built from 12 residues. Germline assignment: CDR1 LNHDA and CDR2 SQIVND (reference sequence). Trimming cost V 7 bases and J 4 bases, with 11 bases left between them. As DNA, the CDR3 is TGTGCCAGTATTAATAGCTGGTACGAGCAGTACTTC. Translation gives CASINSWYEQYF.

This chain joins TRBV12-3 or TRBV12-4 and TRBJ2-3; a weak D match, TRBD1 (5 bases). The V and J ends lost 5 bases and 0 bases respectively, with 6 bases between them. The CDR3 has 13 residues. Here the CDR3 DNA reads TGTGCCAGCAGTAGACAGAGCACAGATACGCAGTATTTT. The encoded protein is CASSRQSTDTQYF.

The rearrangement joins TRBV11-2 to TRBJ2-3, with 10 bases aligning to TRBD2. Trimming removed 6 bases from V and 1 base from J; junction bases left unmatched: 4. The CDR3 is made up of 15 amino acids. Germline CDR1 is SGHAT and CDR2 is FQNNGV. CDR3 in DNA: TGTGCCAGCAGGAGGAGCGGGAGGGGCACAGATACGCAGTATTTT. Protein: CASRRSGRGTDTQYF.

The V call is TRBV24-1, the J call TRBJ2-3; 11 bases are a match to TRBD2. The CDR3 loop spans 15 amino acids. The germline gives CDR1 KGHDR, CDR2 SFDVKD. Germline trimming cut 5 bases from V and 6 bases from J; bases unmatched to any gene: 6. DNA for the CDR3: TGTGCCACCAGTGTAGGTCGACTAGCGGGGGATACGCAGTATTTT. The encoded protein is CATSVGRLAGDTQYF.

This clone was picked up one time. This rearrangement joins TRBV10-3 to TRBJ2-2, with TRBD1 identical over 10 bases. This CDR3 is 16 amino acids long. Per germline, CDR1 ENHRY and CDR2 SYGVKD. After removal of 7 bases from V and 6 bases from J, the junction contained 11 bases not matched to a gene. Here the CDR3 reads CAITQAMGQGPGELFF. DNA of the CDR3: TGTGCCATCACCCAGGCCATGGGACAGGGGCCCGGGGAGCTGTTTTTT.

The chain couples TRBV6-5 to TRBJ2-2; tentatively, D is TRBD1 (5 bases). This CDR3 has 15 residues. The germline V and J ends were trimmed by 0 bases and 3 bases, with 8 bases remaining between them. The germline CDR1 and CDR2 sequences are MNHEY and SVGAGI. Written as DNA, the CDR3 is TGTGCCAGCAGTTACTCGCCAGGGTACACCGGGGAGCTGTTTTTT. Amino acid sequence: CASSYSPGYTGELFF.

V gene TRBV28 combines with J gene TRBJ2-7, with 10 bases lining up with TRBD2. This CDR3 has 16 amino acids. CDR1 MDHEN and CDR2 SYDVKM come from the germline V gene. With V trimmed by 1 base and J by 0 bases, 3 bases remained unmatched. DNA of the CDR3: TGTGCCAGCAGTTTATACGTAGCGGGAGGCTCCTACGAGCAGTACTTC. Translated, it gives CASSLYVAGGSYEQYF.

This chain joins TRBV4-1 and TRBJ2-2, with no clear D. V gave up 0 bases and J gave up 5 bases, with 13 bases separating them. Germline CDR1 and CDR2: MGHRA and YSYEKL. This CDR3 is built from 16 residues. The CDR3 sequence: CASSQDSDRPTGELFF. The CDR3 DNA sequence: TGCGCCAGCAGCCAAGATTCTGACCGACCTACCGGGGAGCTGTTTTTT.

The rearrangement links TRBV3-1 (or the pseudogene TRBV3-2) to TRBJ2-5, with 7 nucleotides matching TRBD2. CDR3 length equals 13 residues. Per germline, CDR1 LGHDT and CDR2 YNNKEL (reference sequence). V was clipped by 0 bases and J by 6 bases; unmatched bases: 1. The CDR3 DNA reads TGTGCCAGCAGCCAAGAGGGGGGGAAGACCCAGTACTTC. It yields the protein CASSQEGGKTQYF.

The chain employs TRBV29-1 and TRBJ2-1; D gene ambiguous. The CDR3 contains 14 residues. V was clipped by 0 bases and J by 7 bases, with 13 bases between them. Germline V lookup: CDR1 SQVTM, CDR2 ANQGSEA. This CDR3 reads CSVEEARVGNEQFF. The DNA of the CDR3 is TGCAGCGTTGAAGAGGCCCGGGTAGGGAATGAGCAGTTCTTC.

This chain's CDR3 is CASSLTGDFYEQYF. DNA for the CDR3: TGTGCCAGCAGCTTAACGGGAGACTTCTACGAGCAGTACTTC. The chain is built from TRBV7-9 and TRBJ2-7, with D possibly TRBD2 on 6 matching bases. The CDR3 consists of 14 residues. The germline V and J ends were trimmed by 2 bases and 3 bases, with 11 bases remaining between them. Per the germline V gene, CDR1 is SEHNR and CDR2 is FQNEAQ (reference sequence).

V gene TRBV27 combines with J gene TRBJ1-4; TRBD1 is a possible D gene (5 bases). V gave up 7 bases and J gave up 8 bases, with 14 bases separating them. The CDR3 loop spans 13 amino acids. Germline CDR1 reads MNHEY; CDR2 reads SMNVEV (reference sequence). This CDR3 reads CASTAQGGEKLFF. The CDR3 coding sequence is TGTGCCAGCACTGCCCAGGGTGGGGAAAAACTGTTTTTT.

The chain joins TRBV28 to TRBJ2-4; 7 nucleotides match TRBD1. Trimming took 5 bases from V and 0 from J; bases not matched to a gene: 4. Germline V gives CDR1 MDHEN, CDR2 SYDVKM. The CDR3 is 15 amino acids. CDR3 region: CASSQRQGAKNIQYF. CDR3 DNA: TGTGCCAGCAGTCAACGACAGGGAGCCAAAAACATTCAGTACTTC.

The gene calls are TRBV7-6 and TRBJ2-1, with 12 nucleotides matching TRBD2. Germline V gene lookup returns CDR1 SGHVS and CDR2 FNYEAQ. V shed 4 bases and J 5 bases; nucleotides not matched to a gene: 12. The CDR3 has 18 amino acids. The CDR3 DNA follows: TGTGCCAGCAGCTCAGTTCTAGCGGGAGGGCCTCCAAACAATGAGCAGTTCTTC. It encodes CASSSVLAGGPPNNEQFF.

This rearrangement joins TRBV6-4 to TRBJ2-2; 8 bases fit TRBD2. Germline V gene data show CDR1 as MRHNA and CDR2 as SNTAGT. The CDR3 runs to 15 residues. After removal of 6 bases from V and 5 bases from J, the junction contained 8 bases not matched to a gene. The CDR3, as DNA: TGTGCCAGCAGAGTTTTAGCGGGGACGACCGGGGAGCTGTTTTTT. It encodes CASRVLAGTTGELFF.

The chain combines TRBV5-1 with TRBJ1-2; TRBD1 matches at 8 bases. This CDR3 comprises 13 residues. Per the germline V gene, CDR1 is SGHRS and CDR2 is YFSETQ. V shed 4 bases and J 3 bases; nucleotides not matched to a gene: 2. The CDR3 region is CASSETGDYGYTF. CDR3 nucleotides: TGCGCCAGCAGCGAGACAGGGGACTATGGCTACACCTTC. The full variable domain, its missing parts supplied by reference TRBV5-1 and TRBJ1-2, is KAGVTQTPRYLIKTRGQQVTLSCSPISGHRSVSWYQQTPGQGLQFLFEYFSETQRNKGNFPGRFSGRQFSNSRSEMNVSTLELGDSALYLCASSETGDYGYTFGSGTRLTVV.

This sequence joins TRBV5-1 and TRBJ1-1; D gene uncertain. Trimming took 4 bases from V and 1 from J, leaving 14 bases between them. CDR1 SGHRS and CDR2 YFSETQ come from the germline V gene. The CDR3 is made up of 15 amino acids. CDR3: CASSPTRPPNTEAFF. CDR3 bases: TGCGCCAGCAGCCCGACGAGGCCGCCGAACACTGAAGCTTTCTTT.

This rearrangement joins TRBV19 to TRBJ1-6; TRBD1 might be the D (5 bases). Trimming left V 3 bases short and J 9 bases short, with 18 bases between. From germline, CDR1 is LNHDA and CDR2 SQIVND (reference sequence). The CDR3 contains 16 residues. CDR3 region: CASSIPRRGKGSPLHF. The CDR3 DNA reads as TGTGCCAGTAGTATCCCGCGAAGGGGTAAGGGTTCACCCCTCCACTTT.

The V call is TRBV6-2 or TRBV6-3, the J call TRBJ2-1, with a tentative D call TRBD1 (6 bases). Germline CDR1 is MNHEY and CDR2 is SVGEGT. The CDR3 covers 19 residues. Trimming pared 2 bases from V and 2 bases from J, leaving 22 bases between. The CDR3 DNA reads TGTGCCAGCAGTTACGACCCGTGGGGGCAAGACGGAGCCTACAATGAGCAGTTCTTC. Amino acids: CASSYDPWGQDGAYNEQFF.

The CDR3 sequence is CASSTQQARGSPLHF. The CDR3 DNA reads as TGCGCCAGCAGCACCCAGCAGGCTCGTGGTTCACCCCTCCACTTT. The chain links TRBV5-1 to TRBJ1-6; D unclear. The CDR3 has 15 amino acids. The V end lost 4 bases, the J end lost 9 bases, and 17 bases lay between the germline ends. From germline, CDR1 is SGHRS and CDR2 YFSETQ. The full variable domain, its missing parts supplied by reference TRBV5-1 and TRBJ1-6, is KAGVTQTPRYLIKTRGQQVTLSCSPISGHRSVSWYQQTPGQGLQFLFEYFSETQRNKGNFPGRFSGRQFSNSRSEMNVSTLELGDSALYLCASSTQQARGSPLHFGNGTRLTVT.

V usage is TRBV5-1 and J usage is TRBJ2-7; tentatively, D is TRBD2 (6 bases). V was trimmed by 1 base and J by 0 bases, leaving 23 bases between them. From germline, CDR1 is SGHRS and CDR2 YFSETQ. The CDR3 totals 19 residues. CDR3 DNA: TGCGCCAGCAGCTTGCCCCGACCGGGACTCGCCGTAAGCTCCTACGAGCAGTACTTC. Residues: CASSLPRPGLAVSSYEQYF. Full variable domain (rest looked up from reference TRBV5-1 and TRBJ2-7): KAGVTQTPRYLIKTRGQQVTLSCSPISGHRSVSWYQQTPGQGLQFLFEYFSETQRNKGNFPGRFSGRQFSNSRSEMNVSTLELGDSALYLCASSLPRPGLAVSSYEQYFGPGTRLTVT.

The chain carries TRBV7-3 and TRBJ2-3; 9 bases align to TRBD2. V lost 3 bases to trimming and J lost 5 bases; unmatched junction nucleotides: 6. This CDR3 is 15 amino acids long. The V gene's germline CDR1 is SGHTA and CDR2 FQGTGA. The DNA for the CDR3 is TGTGCCAGCAGCTTCGAACTAGCGGGTGTAGATACGCAGTATTTT. It specifies CASSFELAGVDTQYF.

V gene TRBV3-1 (or the pseudogene TRBV3-2) combines with J gene TRBJ2-3, with a possible D match to TRBD1 (5 bases). The V end was cut by 0 bases, the J end by 2 bases, with 9 bases between. CDR1 and CDR2 from the germline V gene are LGHDT and YNNKEL (reference sequence). This CDR3 is 15 amino acids long. The CDR3 here is CASSQERQYTDTQYF. The DNA for the CDR3 is TGTGCCAGCAGCCAAGAAAGACAGTACACAGATACGCAGTATTTT.

J is TRBJ1-3 and V is TRBV6-1; 7 positions agree with TRBD1. The CDR3 is 13 amino acids. Per the germline V gene, CDR1 is MNHNS and CDR2 is SASEGT. After removal of 5 bases from V and 8 bases from J, the junction contained 6 bases not matched to a gene. Here the CDR3 reads CASSPRGLDTIYF. CDR3 DNA sequence: TGTGCCAGCAGTCCCAGGGGGTTAGACACCATATATTTT.